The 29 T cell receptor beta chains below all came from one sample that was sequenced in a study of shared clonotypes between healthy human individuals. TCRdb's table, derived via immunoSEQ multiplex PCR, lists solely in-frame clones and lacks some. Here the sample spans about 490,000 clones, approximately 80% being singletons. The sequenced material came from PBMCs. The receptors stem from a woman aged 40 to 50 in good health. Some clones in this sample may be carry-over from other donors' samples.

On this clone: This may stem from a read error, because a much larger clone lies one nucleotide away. The chain's CDR3 is CAWSEGGNQPQHF. In DNA form, the CDR3 reads TGTGCCTGGAGTGAAGGGGGCAATCAGCCCCAGCATTTT. This sequence joins TRBV30 and TRBJ1-5, with a weak D call TRBD1 (5 bases). CDR1 GTSNPN and CDR2 SVGIG come from the germline V gene (reference sequence). The ends were cut back, 1 base at V and 2 bases at J, with 6 bases in the middle. This CDR3 contains 13 residues.

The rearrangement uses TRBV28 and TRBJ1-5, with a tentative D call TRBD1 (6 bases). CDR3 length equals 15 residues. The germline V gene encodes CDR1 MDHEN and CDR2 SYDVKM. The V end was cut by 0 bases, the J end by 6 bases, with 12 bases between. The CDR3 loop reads CASSLWQGWIQPQHF. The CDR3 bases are TGTGCCAGCAGTTTATGGCAGGGGTGGATTCAGCCCCAGCATTTT.

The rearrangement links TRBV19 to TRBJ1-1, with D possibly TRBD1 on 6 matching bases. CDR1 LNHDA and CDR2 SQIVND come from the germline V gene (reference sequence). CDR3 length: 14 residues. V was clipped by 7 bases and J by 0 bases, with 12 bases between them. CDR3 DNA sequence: TGTGCCAGTACCTTGACAGGCATGAACACTGAAGCTTTCTTT. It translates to CASTLTGMNTEAFF.

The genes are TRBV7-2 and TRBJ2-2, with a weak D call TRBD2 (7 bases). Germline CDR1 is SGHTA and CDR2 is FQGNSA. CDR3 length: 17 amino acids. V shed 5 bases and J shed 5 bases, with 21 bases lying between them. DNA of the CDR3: TGTGCCAGCAGCCCCGGAGGGGGGAGGGCCTGGACCGGGGAGCTGTTTTTT. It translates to CASSPGGGRAWTGELFF.

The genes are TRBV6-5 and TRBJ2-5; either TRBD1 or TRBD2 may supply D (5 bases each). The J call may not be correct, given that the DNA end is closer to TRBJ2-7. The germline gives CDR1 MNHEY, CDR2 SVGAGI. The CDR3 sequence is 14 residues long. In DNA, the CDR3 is TGTGCCAGCAGCGCCGGGACCCCTGCCTCCGAGCAGTACTTC. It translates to CASSAGTPASEQYF.

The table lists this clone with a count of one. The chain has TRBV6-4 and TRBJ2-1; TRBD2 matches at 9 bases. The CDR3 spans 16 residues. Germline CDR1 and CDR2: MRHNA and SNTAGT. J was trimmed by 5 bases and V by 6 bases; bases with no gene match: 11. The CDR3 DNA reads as TGTGCCAGCAGGAACAAGACTAGCGGAGCACACAATGAGCAGTTCTTC. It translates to CASRNKTSGAHNEQFF.

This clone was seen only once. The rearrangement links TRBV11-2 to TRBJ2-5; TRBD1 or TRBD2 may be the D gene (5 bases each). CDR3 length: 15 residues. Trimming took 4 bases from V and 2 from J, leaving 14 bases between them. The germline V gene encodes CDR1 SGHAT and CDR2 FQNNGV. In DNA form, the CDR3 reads TGTGCCAGCAGCTACGGGGCACCCCCTCAAGAGACCCAGTACTTC. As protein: CASSYGAPPQETQYF.

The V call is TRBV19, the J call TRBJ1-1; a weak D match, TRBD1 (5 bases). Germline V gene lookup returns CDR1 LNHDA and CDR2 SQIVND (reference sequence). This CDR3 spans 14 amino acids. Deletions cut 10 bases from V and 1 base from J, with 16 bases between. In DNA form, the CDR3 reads TGTGCCACCACGTCAGGGCAACAGAACACTGAAGCTTTCTTT. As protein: CATTSGQQNTEAFF.

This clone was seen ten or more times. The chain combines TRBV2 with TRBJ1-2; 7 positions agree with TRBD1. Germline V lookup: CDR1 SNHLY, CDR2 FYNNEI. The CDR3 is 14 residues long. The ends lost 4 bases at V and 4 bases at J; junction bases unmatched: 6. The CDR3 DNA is TGTGCCAGCAGTGCGGAGAGACAGGGCTATGGCTACACCTTC. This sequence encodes CASSAERQGYGYTF.

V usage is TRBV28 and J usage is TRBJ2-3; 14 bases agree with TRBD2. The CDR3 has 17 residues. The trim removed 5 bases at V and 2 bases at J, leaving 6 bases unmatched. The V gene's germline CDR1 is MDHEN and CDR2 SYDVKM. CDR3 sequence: CASSRLAGGPDTDTQYF. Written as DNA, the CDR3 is TGTGCCAGCAGTAGACTAGCGGGAGGGCCTGACACAGATACGCAGTATTTT. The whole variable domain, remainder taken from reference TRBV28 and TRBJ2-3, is DVKVTQSSRYLVKRTGEKVFLECVQDMDHENMFWYRQDPGLGLRLIYFSYDVKMKEKGDIPEGYSVSREKKERFSLILESASTNQTSMYLCASSRLAGGPDTDTQYFGPGTRLTVL.

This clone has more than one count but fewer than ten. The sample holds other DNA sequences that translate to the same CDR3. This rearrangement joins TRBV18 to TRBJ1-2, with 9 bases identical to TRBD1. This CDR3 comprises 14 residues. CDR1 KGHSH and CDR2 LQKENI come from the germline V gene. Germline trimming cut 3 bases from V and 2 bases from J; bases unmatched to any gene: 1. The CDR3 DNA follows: TGTGCCAGCTCACCTGGGACAGGGAACTATGGCTACACCTTC. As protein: CASSPGTGNYGYTF.

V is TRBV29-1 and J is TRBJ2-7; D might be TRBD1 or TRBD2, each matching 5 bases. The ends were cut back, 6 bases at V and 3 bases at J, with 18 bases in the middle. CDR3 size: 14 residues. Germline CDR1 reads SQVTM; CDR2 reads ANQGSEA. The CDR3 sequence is CSVADGDPDYEQYF. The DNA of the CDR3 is TGCAGCGTCGCAGACGGGGACCCTGACTACGAGCAGTACTTC.

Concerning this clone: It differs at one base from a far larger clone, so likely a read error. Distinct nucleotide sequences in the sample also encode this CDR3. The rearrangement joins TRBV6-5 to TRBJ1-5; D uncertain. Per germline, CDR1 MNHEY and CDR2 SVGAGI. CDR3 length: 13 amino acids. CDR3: CASSYQRAQPQHF. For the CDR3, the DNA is TGTGCCAGCAGTTACCAGAGGGCTCAGCCACAGCATTTT.

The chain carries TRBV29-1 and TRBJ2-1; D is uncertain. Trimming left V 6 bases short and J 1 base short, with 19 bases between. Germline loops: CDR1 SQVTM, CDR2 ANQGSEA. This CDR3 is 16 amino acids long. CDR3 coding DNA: TGCAGCGTGACTGAGCTGGGCCCTGAGTCCTACAATGAGCAGTTCTTC. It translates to CSVTELGPESYNEQFF.

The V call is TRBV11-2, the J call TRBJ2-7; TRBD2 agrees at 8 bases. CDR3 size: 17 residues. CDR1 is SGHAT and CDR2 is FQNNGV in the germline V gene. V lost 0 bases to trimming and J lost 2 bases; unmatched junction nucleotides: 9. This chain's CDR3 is CASSLDSPGRGAYEQYF. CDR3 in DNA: TGTGCCAGCAGCTTAGATTCCCCGGGGCGGGGGGCCTACGAGCAGTACTTC. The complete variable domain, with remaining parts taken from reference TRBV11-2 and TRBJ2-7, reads EAGVAQSPRYKIIEKRQSVAFWCNPISGHATLYWYQQILGQGPKLLIQFQNNGVVDDSQLPKDRFSAERLKGVDSTLKIQPAKLEDSAVYLCASSLDSPGRGAYEQYFGPGTRLTVT.

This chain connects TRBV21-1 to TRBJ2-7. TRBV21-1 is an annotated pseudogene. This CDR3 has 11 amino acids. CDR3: CASSPTHEQYF. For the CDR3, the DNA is TGTGCCAGCAGCCCCACCCACGAGCAGTACTTC.

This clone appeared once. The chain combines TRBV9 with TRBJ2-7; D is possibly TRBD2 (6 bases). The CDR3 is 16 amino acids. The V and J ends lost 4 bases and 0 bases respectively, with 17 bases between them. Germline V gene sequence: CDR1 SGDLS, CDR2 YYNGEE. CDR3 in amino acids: CASSPTLGTPSYEQYF. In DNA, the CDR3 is TGTGCCAGCAGCCCCACCCTGGGGACTCCCTCCTACGAGCAGTACTTC.

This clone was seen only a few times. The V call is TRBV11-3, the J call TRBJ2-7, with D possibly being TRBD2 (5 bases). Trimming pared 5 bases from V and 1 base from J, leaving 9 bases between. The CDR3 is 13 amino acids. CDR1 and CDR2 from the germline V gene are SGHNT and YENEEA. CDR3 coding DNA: TGTGCCAGCAGCATCCGGGAATCCTACGAGCAGTACTTC. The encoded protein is CASSIRESYEQYF.

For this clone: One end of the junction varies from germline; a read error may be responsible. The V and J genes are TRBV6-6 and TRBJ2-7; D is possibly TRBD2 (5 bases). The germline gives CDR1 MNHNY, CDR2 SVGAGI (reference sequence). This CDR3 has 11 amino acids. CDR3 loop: CAGSYQRMQYF. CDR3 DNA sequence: TGTGCCGGCAGTTACCAGCGGATGCAGTACTTC.

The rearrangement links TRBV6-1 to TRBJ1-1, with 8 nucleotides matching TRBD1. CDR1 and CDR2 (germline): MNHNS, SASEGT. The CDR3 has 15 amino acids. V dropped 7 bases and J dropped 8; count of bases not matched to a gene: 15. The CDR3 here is CASTPSGGFLMEAFF. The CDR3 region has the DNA TGTGCCAGCACCCCCTCAGGGGGCTTCCTTATGGAAGCTTTCTTT.

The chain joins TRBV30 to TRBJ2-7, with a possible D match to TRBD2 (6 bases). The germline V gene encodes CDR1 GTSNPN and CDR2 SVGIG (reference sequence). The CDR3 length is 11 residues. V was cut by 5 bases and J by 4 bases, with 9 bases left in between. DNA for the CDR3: TGTGCCTGGGGGGACTTGTACGAGCAGTACTTC. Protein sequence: CAWGDLYEQYF.

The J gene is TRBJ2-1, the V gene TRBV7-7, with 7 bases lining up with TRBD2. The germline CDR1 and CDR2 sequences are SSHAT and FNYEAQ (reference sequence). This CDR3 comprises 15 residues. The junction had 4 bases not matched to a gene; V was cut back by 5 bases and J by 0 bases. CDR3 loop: CASSRLAGSYNEQFF. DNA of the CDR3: TGTGCCAGCAGCAGATTAGCGGGCTCCTACAATGAGCAGTTCTTC. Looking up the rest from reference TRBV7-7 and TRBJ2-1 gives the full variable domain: GAGVSQSPRYKVTKRGQDVTLRCDPISSHATLYWYQQALGQGPEFLTYFNYEAQPDKSGLPSDRFSAERPEGSISTLTIQRTEQRDSAMYRCASSRLAGSYNEQFFGPGTRLTVL.

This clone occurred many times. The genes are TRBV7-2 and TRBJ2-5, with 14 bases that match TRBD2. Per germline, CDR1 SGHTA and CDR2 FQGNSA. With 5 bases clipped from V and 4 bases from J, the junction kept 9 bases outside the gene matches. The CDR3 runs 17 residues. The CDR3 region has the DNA TGTGCCAGCAGCACAGCCGGGACTAGCGGGAGTGGAGAGACCCAGTACTTC. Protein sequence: CASSTAGTSGSGETQYF.

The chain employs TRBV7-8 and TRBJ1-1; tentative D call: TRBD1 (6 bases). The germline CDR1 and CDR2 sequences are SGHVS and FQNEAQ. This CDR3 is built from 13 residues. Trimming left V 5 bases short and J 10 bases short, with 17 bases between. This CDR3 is CASSISQGRGAFF. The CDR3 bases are TGTGCCAGCAGCATCAGCCAGGGGCGGGGAGCTTTCTTT. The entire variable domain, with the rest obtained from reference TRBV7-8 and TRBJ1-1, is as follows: GAGVSQSPRYKVAKRGQDVALRCDPISGHVSLFWYQQALGQGPEFLTYFQNEAQLDKSGLPSDRFFAERPEGSVSTLKIQRTQQEDSAVYLCASSISQGRGAFFGQGTRLTVV.

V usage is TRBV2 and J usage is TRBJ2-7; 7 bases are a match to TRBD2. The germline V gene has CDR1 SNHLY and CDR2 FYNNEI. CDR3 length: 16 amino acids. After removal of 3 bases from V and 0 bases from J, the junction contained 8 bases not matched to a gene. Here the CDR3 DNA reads TGTGCCAGCAGTGAGAGCGGGGCGTCCTCCTCCTACGAGCAGTACTTC. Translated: CASSESGASSSYEQYF.

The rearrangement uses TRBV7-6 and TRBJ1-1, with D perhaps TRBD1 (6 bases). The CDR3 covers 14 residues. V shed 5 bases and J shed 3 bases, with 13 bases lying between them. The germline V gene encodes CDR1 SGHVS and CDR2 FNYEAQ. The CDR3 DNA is TGTGCCAGCAGCGCACAGGGTGGGGACACTGAAGCTTTCTTT. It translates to CASSAQGGDTEAFF. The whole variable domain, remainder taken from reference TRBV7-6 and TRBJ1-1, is GAGVSQSPRYKVTKRGQDVALRCDPISGHVSLYWYRQALGQGPEFLTYFNYEAQQDKSGLPNDRFSAERPEGSISTLTIQRTEQRDSAMYRCASSAQGGDTEAFFGQGTRLTVV.

The CDR3 DNA sequence: TGTGCCAGTAGTATACAGGCAAGCTCCTACAATGAGCAGTTCTTC. Encoded protein: CASSIQASSYNEQFF. The chain employs TRBV19 and TRBJ2-1; D is ambiguous. Trimming cost V 2 bases and J 0 bases, with 8 bases left between them. Per the germline V gene, CDR1 is LNHDA and CDR2 is SQIVND (reference sequence). CDR3 length: 15 residues. Combining the CDR3 with reference TRBV19 and TRBJ2-1 gives the whole variable domain DGGITQSPKYLFRKEGQNVTLSCEQNLNHDAMYWYRQDPGQGLRLIYYSQIVNDFQKGDIAEGYSVSREKKESFPLTVTSAQKNPTAFYLCASSIQASSYNEQFFGPGTRLTVL.

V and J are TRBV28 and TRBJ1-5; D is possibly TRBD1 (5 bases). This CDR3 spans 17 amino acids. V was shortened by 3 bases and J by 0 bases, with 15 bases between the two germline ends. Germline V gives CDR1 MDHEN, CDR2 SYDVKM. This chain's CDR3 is CASSFGLGADSNQPQHF. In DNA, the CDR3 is TGTGCCAGCAGTTTTGGACTCGGGGCAGATAGCAATCAGCCCCAGCATTTT. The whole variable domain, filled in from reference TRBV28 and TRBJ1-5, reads DVKVTQSSRYLVKRTGEKVFLECVQDMDHENMFWYRQDPGLGLRLIYFSYDVKMKEKGDIPEGYSVSREKKERFSLILESASTNQTSMYLCASSFGLGADSNQPQHFGDGTRLSIL.

Written as DNA, the CDR3 is TGTGCCAGCACAGGGGGCTATGGCTACACCTTC. It translates to CASTGGYGYTF. V usage is TRBV25-1 and J usage is TRBJ1-2, with TRBD1 matching 7 bases. Trimming took 7 bases from V and 4 from J; bases not matched to a gene: 0. The CDR3 contains 11 residues. Germline V CDR1 and CDR2: MGHDK, SYGVNS.